The T cell receptor beta chain under discussion was sequenced for a study of blood T cell repertoires in COVID-19. Clones were sequenced by immunoSEQ multiplex PCR, and TCRdb holds only the in-frame ones, with some missing. There are some 350,000 clones in the sample; 75% to 90% occur only once, and roughly 1% lies in the top ten. This CDR3 contains 14 residues. In germline, CDR1 is MDHEN, CDR2 SYDVKM. Trimming stripped 7 bases from V and 9 bases from J, with 21 bases between. This clone was counted a single time. The sequenced material came from PBMCs or T cells enriched from blood (not recorded which). The chain is built from TRBV28 and TRBJ1-2; maybe TRBD1 (5 bases). This clonotype was obtained from a man aged 18 to 29 who had recovered from COVID-19. The CDR3 region is CASTPGGDHRSYTF. The DNA of the CDR3 is TGTGCCAGCACACCTGGGGGGGACCACCGGAGCTACACCTTC.